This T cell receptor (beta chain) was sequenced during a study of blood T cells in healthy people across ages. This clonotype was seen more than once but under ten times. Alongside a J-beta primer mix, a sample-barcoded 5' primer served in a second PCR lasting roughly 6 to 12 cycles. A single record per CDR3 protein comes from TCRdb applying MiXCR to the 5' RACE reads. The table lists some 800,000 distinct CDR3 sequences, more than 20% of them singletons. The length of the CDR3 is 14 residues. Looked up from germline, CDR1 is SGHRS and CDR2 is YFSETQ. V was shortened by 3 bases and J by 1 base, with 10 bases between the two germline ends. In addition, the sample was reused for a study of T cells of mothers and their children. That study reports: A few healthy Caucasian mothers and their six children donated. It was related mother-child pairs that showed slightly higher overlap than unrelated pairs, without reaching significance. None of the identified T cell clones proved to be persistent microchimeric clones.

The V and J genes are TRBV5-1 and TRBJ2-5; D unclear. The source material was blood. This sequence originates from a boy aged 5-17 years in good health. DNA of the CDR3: TGCGCCAGCAGCTCCCGACCGGTCCAAGAGACCCAGTACTTC. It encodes CASSSRPVQETQYF.